The entry that follows covers one T cell receptor (beta chain) sequence. Patients at the Seattle site were enrolled during active infection and followed longitudinally. These data originate in a study of blood T cell repertoires in COVID-19. CDR1 and CDR2 from the germline V gene are LGHNA and YNFKEQ. Trimming left V 1 base short and J 3 bases short, with 12 bases between. The CDR3 has 15 residues. In the original processing: The assay estimated nucleated cells by amplifying reference gene primers. Sequenced by immunoSEQ multiplex PCR; TCRdb stores in-frame clones only, minus some. V and J calls and clone size are those listed in that table; D and trimming were worked out from the DNA. The table lists approximately 270,000 clones, around 88% of them singletons, with roughly 6.8% in the top ten.

The source is a woman between 25 and 40 years old with COVID-19, enrolled during active disease. This chain connects TRBV4-2 to TRBJ1-2; tentatively, D is TRBD1 (6 bases). The sample comprised peripheral blood. The CDR3 nucleotides read TGTGCCAGCAGCCAAGCCCAGGGGTTGGACTATGGCTACACCTTC. Its translation: CASSQAQGLDYGYTF.